This T cell receptor beta chain was recorded in a study of chemoradiotherapy in HPV16-positive cancers. The table lists this clone with a few counts. Its antigen is not identified. Whole-study results and caveats: During treatment, candidate HPV-specific clones and E7-related motifs expanded in tumor. For HPV16-positive patients, expanding HPV-responsive T cells associated with longer recurrence-free survival. Only a couple of HPV16-positive patients supplied the functional HPV-specificity definition.

V was pared by 4 bases and J by 4 bases, with 16 bases between. Germline V lookup: CDR1 LGHNA, CDR2 YNFKEQ. The CDR3 spans 16 residues. Samples were taken several times over chemoradiotherapy. Sequencing was performed with immunoSEQ multiplex PCR; in TCRdb, only in-frame clones are kept and a portion is missing. This table has around 62,000 clones, around nine tenths appearing once. The sample was blood, taken from a patient who underwent chemoradiotherapy. J is TRBJ1-4 and V is TRBV4-2; D perhaps matches TRBD1 (6 bases). This TCR came from a human donor with HPV-associated anogenital cancer. The CDR3 here is CASSLRSTGFNEKLFF. The DNA for the CDR3 is TGTGCCAGCAGCCTCCGATCCACAGGGTTTAATGAAAAACTGTTTTTT.